The 13 T cell receptor beta chains below all came from one sample that was sequenced in a study. Treg sorting used a CD4+CD25+CD127-/low gate. TCRdb reprocessed the 5' RACE reads with MiXCR, giving one entry per CDR3 protein. This table has under 65,000 distinct CDR3 sequences, around 21% appearing once. Sequenced material: tumor-infiltrating Tregs sorted from the breast tumor. The source is a female donor with breast cancer.

This clonotype occurred a few times. The rearrangement joins TRBV7-3 to TRBJ2-2; a possible D gene is TRBD1 (6 bases). CDR3 length: 13 amino acids. Germline V CDR1 and CDR2: SGHTA, FQGTGA. With 4 bases removed from V and 5 bases from J, the gap between germline ends came to 8 bases. Here the CDR3 DNA reads TGTGCCAGCAGCTCGCAGGGGACCGGGGAGCTGTTTTTT. Its protein is CASSSQGTGELFF.

This clonotype was seen a few times. The J gene is TRBJ1-6, the V gene TRBV10-2, with 9 positions matching TRBD1. The V gene's germline CDR1 is WSHSY and CDR2 SAAADI. CDR3 length equals 14 residues. V lost 8 bases, J lost 7 bases, and 6 bases stayed unmatched. The CDR3 DNA reads as TGCGCCAGCGAACGAGGACAGGGGAATTCACCCCTCCACTTT. Translated: CASERGQGNSPLHF.

There are a few counts of this clonotype. V gene TRBV10-3 combines with J gene TRBJ2-3, with TRBD2 matching over 9 bases. The CDR3 sequence is 12 residues long. The V and J ends lost 11 bases and 5 bases, in that order; junction bases with no gene match: 5. CDR1 ENHRY and CDR2 SYGVKD come from the germline V gene. The CDR3 sequence: CAVAGVGDTQYF. The CDR3 DNA reads TGTGCCGTAGCGGGAGTAGGAGATACGCAGTATTTT.

This clonotype was observed many times. V usage is TRBV20-1 and J usage is TRBJ1-4; perhaps TRBD1 as D (6 bases). This CDR3 has 12 residues. V lost 0 bases and J lost 13, with 12 bases in between. CDR1 and CDR2 from the germline V gene are DFQATT and SNEGSKA (reference sequence). Written as DNA, the CDR3 is TGCAGTGCTAGAGAACCGGGACATCCACTGTTTTTT. This sequence encodes CSAREPGHPLFF.

A word on this clonotype: This sequence may be a read error, since a much larger clone differs from it by one base. The chain is built from TRBV20-1 and TRBJ2-7; TRBD2 aligns across 11 bases. Trimming cost V 5 bases and J 4 bases; bases outside gene matches: 10. This CDR3 region has 15 residues. The germline CDR1 and CDR2 sequences are DFQATT and SNEGSKA (reference sequence). CDR3 sequence reads: CSAGGATSGKYEQYF. The CDR3 DNA reads as TGCAGTGCTGGAGGCGCGACTAGCGGGAAATACGAGCAGTACTTC.

The chain uses TRBV20-1 and TRBJ1-5, with a weak D call TRBD1 (5 bases). CDR1 and CDR2 (germline): DFQATT, SNEGSKA (reference sequence). Trimming took 6 bases from V and 1 from J, leaving 19 bases between them. This CDR3 is built from 16 residues. The CDR3 protein is CSATRGGARSNQPQHF. The CDR3 nucleotides read TGCAGTGCCACCCGAGGAGGGGCGCGGAGCAATCAGCCCCAGCATTTT.

Notes on this clonotype: A read error may be the cause here, since a much bigger clone is one base away. A read error is likely, as this CDR3 ends without the conserved phenylalanine or tryptophan. This chain links TRBV5-1 with TRBJ2-1; unclear D gene. Germline values: CDR1 SGHRS, CDR2 YFSETQ. Trimming left V 4 bases short and J 6 bases short, with 8 bases between. The CDR3 sequence is 12 residues long. The CDR3 sequence: CASSRTGNEQFL. The CDR3 bases are TGCGCCAGCAGCCGGACGGGCAATGAGCAGTTCCTC.

This clonotype was counted between two and nine times. V usage is TRBV5-1 and J usage is TRBJ2-6, with 7 bases identical to TRBD1. The CDR3 runs to 16 residues. V shed 1 base and J 2 bases; nucleotides not matched to a gene: 3. CDR1 is SGHRS, CDR2 YFSETQ, per germline. The CDR3 is CASSLRQGAGANVLTF. The CDR3 nucleotides are TGCGCCAGCAGCTTGAGACAGGGAGCTGGGGCCAACGTCCTGACTTTC. Full variable domain (missing parts from reference TRBV5-1 and TRBJ2-6): KAGVTQTPRYLIKTRGQQVTLSCSPISGHRSVSWYQQTPGQGLQFLFEYFSETQRNKGNFPGRFSGRQFSNSRSEMNVSTLELGDSALYLCASSLRQGAGANVLTFGAGSRLTVL.

This clonotype has only one observation. J is TRBJ2-7 and V is TRBV28; D gene unclear. This CDR3 spans 13 amino acids. Between the trimmed V and J ends, which lost 3 bases and 6 bases, there was a span of 12 bases. Germline V gene lookup returns CDR1 MDHEN and CDR2 SYDVKM. The CDR3 protein is CASSLKAASEQYF. DNA for the CDR3: TGTGCCAGCAGTTTGAAGGCCGCGAGCGAGCAGTACTTC. The variable domain in full, with the rest retrieved from reference TRBV28 and TRBJ2-7, is DVKVTQSSRYLVKRTGEKVFLECVQDMDHENMFWYRQDPGLGLRLIYFSYDVKMKEKGDIPEGYSVSREKKERFSLILESASTNQTSMYLCASSLKAASEQYFGPGTRLTVT.

The chain combines TRBV12-3 or TRBV12-4 with TRBJ2-7, with unresolved D. The CDR3 loop spans 12 amino acids. The V and J ends lost 3 bases and 6 bases respectively, with 9 bases between them. The CDR3 nucleotides read TGTGCCAGCAGTTTGAACCGGCGCGAGCAGTACTTC. It translates to CASSLNRREQYF.

The chain links TRBV4-1 to TRBJ2-7; 9 nucleotides match TRBD1. V was clipped by 5 bases and J by 6 bases; unmatched bases: 17. Germline V lookup: CDR1 MGHRA, CDR2 YSYEKL. There are 17 residues in the CDR3. The CDR3 DNA follows: TGCGCCAGCAGCTTGACTTGGACAGGGGAGGGGCCCGGCGAGCAGTACTTC. Translation gives CASSLTWTGEGPGEQYF.

This clonotype was seen ten or more times. The CDR3 nucleotides are TGTGCCAGCAGTGATGACGGGCATCAGCCCCAGCATTTT. This codes for CASSDDGHQPQHF. This chain links TRBV25-1 with TRBJ1-5; no clear D. Trimming shortened V by 3 bases and J by 5 bases, and 8 bases separated the two germline ends. CDR3 size: 13 residues. The germline CDR1 and CDR2 sequences are MGHDK and SYGVNS.

Written as DNA, the CDR3 is TGTGCCAGCAGTTACTCAAGGGACCCGCGCCAGCCCCAGCATTTT. It translates to CASSYSRDPRQPQHF. The rearrangement joins TRBV6-5 to TRBJ1-5; D possibly corresponds to TRBD1 (5 bases). The V gene lost 0 bases and the J gene lost 7 bases, with 13 bases spanning the gap. The germline gives CDR1 MNHEY, CDR2 SVGAGI. This CDR3 has 15 amino acids.